This T cell receptor beta chain was obtained from a study of shared clonotypes between healthy human individuals. Germline V gene lookup returns CDR1 SGHVS and CDR2 FQNEAQ. This CDR3 comprises 14 residues. Trimming took 1 base from V and 2 from J, leaving 9 bases between them. The assay was immunoSEQ multiplex PCR, and TCRdb's table has in-frame clones only and misses some. The top ten clones hold about 12% of a sample with about 490,000 clones, approximately 82% of them seen once. The rearrangement joins TRBV7-8 to TRBJ2-7, with a possible D match to TRBD2 (5 bases). Material for sequencing was PBMCs. This receptor was taken from a woman aged 40 to 55 in good health. Some clones in this sample may be carry-over from other donors' samples. The CDR3 DNA reads as TGTGCCAGCAGCTTAGTTGTGCGGGCCTACGAGCAGTACTTC. It yields the protein CASSLVVRAYEQYF.